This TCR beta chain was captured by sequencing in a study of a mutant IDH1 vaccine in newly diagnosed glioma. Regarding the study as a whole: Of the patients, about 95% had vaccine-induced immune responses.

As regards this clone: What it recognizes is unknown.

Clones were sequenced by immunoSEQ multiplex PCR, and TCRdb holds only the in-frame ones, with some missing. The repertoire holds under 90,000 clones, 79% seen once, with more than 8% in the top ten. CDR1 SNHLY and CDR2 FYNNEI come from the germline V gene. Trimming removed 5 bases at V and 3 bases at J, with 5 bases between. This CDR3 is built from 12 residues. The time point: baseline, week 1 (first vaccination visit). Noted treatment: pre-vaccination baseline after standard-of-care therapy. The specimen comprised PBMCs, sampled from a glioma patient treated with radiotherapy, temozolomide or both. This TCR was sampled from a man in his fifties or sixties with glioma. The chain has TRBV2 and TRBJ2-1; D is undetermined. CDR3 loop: CASSYDYNEQFF. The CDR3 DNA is TGTGCCAGCAGTTACGACTACAATGAGCAGTTCTTC. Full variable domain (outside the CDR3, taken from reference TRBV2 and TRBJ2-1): EPEVTQTPSHQVTQMGQEVILRCVPISNHLYFYWYRQILGQKVEFLVSFYNNEISEKSEIFDDQFSVERPDGSNFTLKIRSTKLEDSAMYFCASSYDYNEQFFGPGTRLTVL.